This T cell receptor beta chain was profiled in a study of T-cell reconstitution after alpha-beta-depleted transplantation in children. Preparation of the TCRbeta library involved a method that used unique molecular identifiers. TCRdb reanalysed the PCR reads using MiXCR and keeps one entry per CDR3 protein. The data contain 100,000 to 120,000 distinct CDR3 sequences, around 10% of them singletons. This clonotype was seen ten or more times. V was trimmed by 2 bases and J by 3 bases, leaving 13 bases between them. The CDR3 spans 16 residues. In germline, CDR1 is LGHDT, CDR2 YNNKEL (reference sequence).

The sample here was PBMCs from the stem cell graft donor, taken from the stem cell graft. The source is a human donor who donated a stem cell graft to a child with acute lymphoblastic leukemia. The chain employs TRBV3-1 and TRBJ1-4, with D hard to call. The CDR3 region has the DNA TGTGCCAGCAGCCAATCAGGAGACACCTCTAATGAAAAACTGTTTTTT. This encodes CASSQSGDTSNEKLFF.